This is a list of T cell receptor beta chains from one sample in a study of identical twins. Each CDR3 protein is one row after TCRdb ran MiXCR on the 5' RACE reads. The data contain fewer than 800,000 distinct CDR3 sequences, roughly 7.1% of them singletons. These sequences were also reported in another study, on yellow fever vaccine responses in identical twins.

The sample was PBMCs. The receptors originated from a woman younger than 30 in good health. Both conserved end residues are part of each CDR3. A D gene is named only where the DNA matches it firmly. Clone size, where shown, is once, few, many, or a class for clones that have expanded.

v_call	d_call	j_call	clone_size	cdr3_nt	cdr3_aa
TRBV27	NA	TRBJ2-5	NA	TGTGCCAGCAGCCCAGAGTGGAGGGCCCCGCAAGAGACCCAGTACTTC	CASSPEWRAPQETQYF
TRBV5-1	TRBD2	TRBJ2-3	few	TGCGCCAGCAGCCGCGGGACTAGCGGGAGACCTAGCACAGATACGCAGTATTTT	CASSRGTSGRPSTDTQYF
TRBV6-1	TRBD1	TRBJ2-7	NA	TGTGCCAGCCTTACAGGGGGCGAACCCTACGAGCAGTACTTC	CASLTGGEPYEQYF
TRBV20-1	TRBD1	TRBJ1-2	many	TGCAGTGCTAGAGGGACACAGGGGACGTGGGCTGCTAACTATGGCTACACCTTC	CSARGTQGTWAANYGYTF
TRBV15	TRBD1	TRBJ2-4	few	TGTGCCACCAGCAAACGACAGGGGGATGCCAAAAACATTCAGTACTTC	CATSKRQGDAKNIQYF
TRBV21-1	NA	TRBJ1-4	NA	TGTGCCAGCAGCTCCTTCGGACCCGATGAAAAACTGTTTTTT	CASSSFGPDEKLFF
TRBV5-1	NA	TRBJ2-2	many	TGCGCCAGCAGCCTTTTCGTAGGGACGAACACCGGGGAGCTGTTTTTT	CASSLFVGTNTGELFF
TRBV11-1	TRBD1	TRBJ2-1	few	TGTGCCAGCAGCTTCGGGGGCCCCGGGACAGGGTTCCACAATGAGCAGTTCTTC	CASSFGGPGTGFHNEQFF
TRBV6-5	TRBD1	TRBJ1-2	many	TGTGCCAGCAGTTACGACAGGGTGAGGGGCTACACCTTC	CASSYDRVRGYTF
TRBV9	TRBD1	TRBJ2-1	few	TGTGCCAGCAGCGTAGTAGGGGGCAGGTACAATGAGCAGTTCTTC	CASSVVGGRYNEQFF
TRBV4-1	NA	TRBJ1-3	NA	TGCGCCAGCAGCCAAGGGACCGGTGGAAACACCATATATTTT	CASSQGTGGNTIYF
TRBV7-6	NA	TRBJ2-2	NA	TGTGCCAGCAGCTCAAGCTCATCCGGGGAGCTGTTTTTT	CASSSSSSGELFF
TRBV20-1	TRBD1	TRBJ1-6	NA	TGCAGTGCCGGTCAAGGACAGGGAGGGCAATCACCCCTCCACTTT	CSAGQGQGGQSPLHF
TRBV20-1	TRBD2	TRBJ2-2	NA	TGCAGTGATTCTAGCGGGAGTAACACCGGGGAGCTGTTTTTT	CSDSSGSNTGELFF
TRBV28	TRBD1	TRBJ2-1	many	TGTGCCAGTTTGGGGACAGGGGGCAATGAGCAGTTCTTC	CASLGTGGNEQFF
TRBV5-1	NA	TRBJ2-7	many	TGCGCCAGCAGCTTGGCAGCGGTTCCCGGCGAGCAGTACTTC	CASSLAAVPGEQYF
TRBV12-3/TRBV12-4	NA	TRBJ2-2	few	TGTGCCAGCAGTACCGGTCGGTCGAACACCGGGGAGCTGTTTTTT	CASSTGRSNTGELFF
TRBV5-1	NA	TRBJ2-3	many	TGCGCCAGCAGCTTGAGTGGGACGGGCTTCGCAGATACGCAGTATTTT	CASSLSGTGFADTQYF
TRBV7-3	TRBD2	TRBJ2-2	NA	TGTGCCAGCAGCTTAACACTAGCGGTAAACACCGGGGAGCTGTTTTTT	CASSLTLAVNTGELFF
TRBV7-9	NA	TRBJ1-2	NA	TGTGCCAGCAGCTCCTTTCCGAACTATGGCTACACCTTC	CASSSFPNYGYTF
TRBV19	NA	TRBJ1-5	NA	TGTGCCAGTAGTGCACAGGGTTCAGGACAGCCCCAGCATTTT	CASSAQGSGQPQHF
TRBV6-1	NA	TRBJ1-4	many	TGTGCCAGCAGCCCCAAGTGGGGGGCTGAAAAACTGTTTTTT	CASSPKWGAEKLFF
TRBV10-3	TRBD2	TRBJ2-2	few	TGTGCCATCAAGGGTCTAGCGGGAGATACCGGGGAGCTGTTTTTT	CAIKGLAGDTGELFF
TRBV9	NA	TRBJ2-6	NA	TGTGCCAGCAGCTATGAAGGGGGGCAGCCCACCTCTGGGGCCAACGTCCTGACTTTC	CASSYEGGQPTSGANVLTF
TRBV6-5	TRBD2	TRBJ2-1	many	TGTGCCAGCAGTTACTTAAATAGCGGGAGTGAAAATGAGCAGTTCTTC	CASSYLNSGSENEQFF
TRBV3-1	NA	TRBJ2-3	many	TGTGCCAGCAGCCAGGCCGTAACAGATACGCAGTATTTT	CASSQAVTDTQYF
TRBV20-1	TRBD2	TRBJ2-1	many	TGCAGTGCTAGAACTCTAGCGGCCTCCTACAATGAGCAGTTCTTC	CSARTLAASYNEQFF
TRBV12-3/TRBV12-4	TRBD2	TRBJ2-2	many	TGTGCCAGCAGTCTACCCCCGGGACTAGCGGGGGGGCCGAACACCGGGGAGCTGTTTTTT	CASSLPPGLAGGPNTGELFF
TRBV12-3/TRBV12-4	NA	TRBJ2-3	many	TGTGCCAGCAGTTTTGTGGGGGTCGGCACAGATACGCAGTATTTT	CASSFVGVGTDTQYF
TRBV4-1	NA	TRBJ2-6	many	TGCGCCAGCAGCCAAGACGCCTCTGGGGCCAACGTCCTGACTTTC	CASSQDASGANVLTF
TRBV12-3/TRBV12-4	TRBD2	TRBJ2-5	NA	TGTACCAGCAGTTTAGTCGGGACTAGCGGGGGCCAAGAGACCCAGTACTTC	CTSSLVGTSGGQETQYF
TRBV6-1	NA	TRBJ2-3	many	TGTGCCAGCAGTGAAGCGGAGACGGGAGTCTCGCAGTATTTT	CASSEAETGVSQYF
TRBV7-6	TRBD2	TRBJ2-3	few	TGTGCCAGCAGCCCCTCTAGCGGGAGCAGCACAGATACGCAGTATTTT	CASSPSSGSSTDTQYF
TRBV6-1	NA	TRBJ1-4	NA	TGTGCCAGCGGGTTCCTCCCAAAGGAGGAAAAACTGTTTTTT	CASGFLPKEEKLFF
TRBV6-2/TRBV6-3	TRBD2	TRBJ2-7	few	TGTGCCAGCAACGTACTAGCGGGAGGGATGTACGAGCAGTACTTC	CASNVLAGGMYEQYF
TRBV20-1	TRBD2	TRBJ2-3	few	TGCAGTGCTAGACTGGGACTAGCGGGAGATACGCAGTATTTT	CSARLGLAGDTQYF
TRBV12-3/TRBV12-4	NA	TRBJ1-1	many	TGTGCCAGCAGGATCGTGGGGAACACTGAAGCTTTCTTT	CASRIVGNTEAFF
TRBV20-1	TRBD2	TRBJ2-1	NA	TGCAGTGCCCACGGACAAGCGGGAGGTTGGAATGAGCAGTTCTTC	CSAHGQAGGWNEQFF
TRBV12-3/TRBV12-4	TRBD2	TRBJ2-1	NA	TGTGCCAGCAGAAGCGGGGTCCCCTACAATGAGCAGTTCTTC	CASRSGVPYNEQFF
TRBV11-2	NA	TRBJ2-4	few	TGTGCCAGCAGCTTAGAGTTACAGGGCGGGGAAAACATTCAGTACTTC	CASSLELQGGENIQYF
TRBV7-6	NA	TRBJ1-2	many	TGTGCCAGCAGCTTAGCATCGCCCCTCTCTGGCTACACCTTC	CASSLASPLSGYTF
TRBV5-5	NA	TRBJ2-1	many	TGTGCCAGCAGCCCGTATGGGACGGCATACAATGAGCAGTTCTTC	CASSPYGTAYNEQFF
TRBV7-6	NA	TRBJ2-3	few	TGTGCCAGCAGCGCCCCCCAAGATACGCAGTATTTT	CASSAPQDTQYF
TRBV2	TRBD2	TRBJ2-1	many	TGTGCCAGCACGTCGCCTGGCGGGAGGCCCTACAATGAGCAGTTCTTC	CASTSPGGRPYNEQFF
TRBV18	TRBD1	TRBJ2-7	NA	TGTGCCAGCTCATCGGGTACAGGGGGCCCCTACGAGCAGTACTTC	CASSSGTGGPYEQYF
TRBV12-3/TRBV12-4	TRBD2	TRBJ2-5	few	TGTGCCAGCAGTTTAGGCGGGAGGAAGGAGACCCAGTACTTC	CASSLGGRKETQYF
TRBV3-1	TRBD1	TRBJ1-2	few	TGTGCCAGCAGCCACCAGGACAGGGGGCGCGGTGGCTACACCTTC	CASSHQDRGRGGYTF
TRBV28	NA	TRBJ1-5	NA	TGTGCCAGCAGCGCGGGGGGGGGGGGCAATCAGCCCCAGCATTTT	CASSAGGGGNQPQHF
TRBV12-3/TRBV12-4	NA	TRBJ2-5	many	TGTGCCAGCAGTTTCTGGGGCCAAGAGACCCAGTACTTC	CASSFWGQETQYF
TRBV5-1	NA	TRBJ1-2	many	TGCGCCAGCAGCCCGCTTCTCGACAGTTCAGACTATGGCTACACCTTC	CASSPLLDSSDYGYTF
TRBV11-2	NA	TRBJ2-2	few	TGTGCCAGCGCCTACGGAGCAACCGGGGAGCTGTTTTTT	CASAYGATGELFF
TRBV5-1	TRBD2	TRBJ2-7	few	TGCGCCAGCAGCGCGGGACTAGCGGGCTCCTACGAGCAGTACTTC	CASSAGLAGSYEQYF
TRBV20-1	TRBD2	TRBJ2-3	many	TGCAGTGCTCCAGGACTAGCGGGACCCACAGATACGCAGTATTTT	CSAPGLAGPTDTQYF